This T cell receptor beta chain was sequenced in a study of T cell responses to AZD1222 COVID-19 vaccine. Profiling relied on immunoSEQ multiplex PCR, and the TCRdb table lists in-frame clones only, not all of them. The sample holds roughly 160,000 clones, approximately 90% seen once. This clonotype was obtained from an adult in good health. The sample here was peripheral blood, taken on day 0 of MenACWY control vaccination.

Here the CDR3 reads CASSVEIAAGNNEQFF. The DNA for the CDR3 is TGTGCCAGCAGCGTAGAAATAGCGGCCGGTAACAATGAGCAGTTCTTC. The V and J genes are TRBV9 and TRBJ2-1; a possible D gene is TRBD2 (6 bases). V was pared by 0 bases and J by 5 bases, with 15 bases between. This CDR3 spans 16 amino acids. Germline-derived CDR1 and CDR2 are SGDLS and YYNGEE. The full variable domain, in which reference TRBV9 and TRBJ2-1 provide the parts outside the CDR3, is DSGVTQTPKHLITATGQRVTLRCSPRSGDLSVYWYQQSLDQGLQFLIQYYNGEERAKGNILERFSAQQFPDLHSELNLSSLELGDSALYFCASSVEIAAGNNEQFFGPGTRLTVL.